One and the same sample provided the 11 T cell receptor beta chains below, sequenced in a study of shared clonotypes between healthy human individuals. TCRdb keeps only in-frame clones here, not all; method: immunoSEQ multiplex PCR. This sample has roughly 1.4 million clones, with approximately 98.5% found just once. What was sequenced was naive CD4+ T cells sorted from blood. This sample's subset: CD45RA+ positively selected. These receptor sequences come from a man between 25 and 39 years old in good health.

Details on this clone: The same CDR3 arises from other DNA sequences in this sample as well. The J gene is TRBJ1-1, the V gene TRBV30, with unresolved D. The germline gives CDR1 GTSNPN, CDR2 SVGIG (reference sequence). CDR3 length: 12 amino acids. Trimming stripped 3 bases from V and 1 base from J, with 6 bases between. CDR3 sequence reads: CAWSLGNTEAFF. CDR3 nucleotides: TGTGCCTGGAGCCTGGGGAACACTGAAGCTTTCTTT.

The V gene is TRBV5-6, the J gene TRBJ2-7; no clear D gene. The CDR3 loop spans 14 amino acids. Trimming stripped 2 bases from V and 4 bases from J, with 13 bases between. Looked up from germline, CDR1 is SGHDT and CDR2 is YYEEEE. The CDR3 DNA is TGTGCCAGCAGCTTAGTTAGTTTGGGTTACGAGCAGTACTTC. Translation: CASSLVSLGYEQYF.

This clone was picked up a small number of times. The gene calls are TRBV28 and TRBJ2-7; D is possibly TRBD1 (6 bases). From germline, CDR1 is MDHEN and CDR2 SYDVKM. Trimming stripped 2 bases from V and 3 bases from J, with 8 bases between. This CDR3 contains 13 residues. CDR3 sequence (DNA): TGTGCCAGCAGTTTACAGGGGATCTACGAGCAGTACTTC. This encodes CASSLQGIYEQYF.

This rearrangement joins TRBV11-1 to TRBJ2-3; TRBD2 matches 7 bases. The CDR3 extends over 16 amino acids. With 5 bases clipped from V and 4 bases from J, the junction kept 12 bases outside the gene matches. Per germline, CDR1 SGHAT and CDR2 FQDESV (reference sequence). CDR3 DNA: TGTGCCAGCAGCCTTCGGGGTAGCGGGCTTCCAGATACGCAGTATTTT. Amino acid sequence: CASSLRGSGLPDTQYF.

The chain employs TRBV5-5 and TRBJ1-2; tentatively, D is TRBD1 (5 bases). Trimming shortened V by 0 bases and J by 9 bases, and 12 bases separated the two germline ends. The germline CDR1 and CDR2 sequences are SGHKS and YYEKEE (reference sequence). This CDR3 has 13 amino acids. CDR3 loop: CASSLDPGGSYTF. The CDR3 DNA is TGTGCCAGCAGCTTGGATCCGGGGGGAAGCTACACCTTC. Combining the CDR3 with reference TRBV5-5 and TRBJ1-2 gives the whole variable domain DAGVTQSPTHLIKTRGQQVTLRCSPISGHKSVSWYQQVLGQGPQFIFQYYEKEERGRGNFPDRFSARQFPNYSSELNVNALLLGDSALYLCASSLDPGGSYTFGSGTRLTVV.

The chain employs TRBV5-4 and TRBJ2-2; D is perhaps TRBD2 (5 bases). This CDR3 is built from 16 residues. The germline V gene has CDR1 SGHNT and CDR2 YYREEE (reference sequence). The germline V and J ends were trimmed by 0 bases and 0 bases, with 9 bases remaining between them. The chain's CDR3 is CASSLVPEANTGELFF. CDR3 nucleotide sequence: TGTGCCAGCAGCTTGGTACCGGAGGCGAACACCGGGGAGCTGTTTTTT. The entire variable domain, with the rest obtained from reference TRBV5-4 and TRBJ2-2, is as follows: ETGVTQSPTHLIKTRGQQVTLRCSSQSGHNTVSWYQQALGQGPQFIFQYYREEENGRGNFPPRFSGLQFPNYSSELNVNALELDDSALYLCASSLVPEANTGELFFGEGSRLTVL.

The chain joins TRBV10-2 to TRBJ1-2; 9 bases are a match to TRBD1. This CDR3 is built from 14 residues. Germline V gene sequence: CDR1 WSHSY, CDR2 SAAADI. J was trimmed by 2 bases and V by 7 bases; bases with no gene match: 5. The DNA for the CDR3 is TGCGCCAGCACCCTAGGACAGGGGAACTATGGCTACACCTTC. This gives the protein CASTLGQGNYGYTF.

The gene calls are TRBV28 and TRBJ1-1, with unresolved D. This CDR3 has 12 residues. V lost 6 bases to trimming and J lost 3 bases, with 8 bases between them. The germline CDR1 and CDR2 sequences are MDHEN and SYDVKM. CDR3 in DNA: TGTGCCAGCAGCCGCCTTGACACTGAAGCTTTCTTT. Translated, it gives CASSRLDTEAFF.

CDR3 in DNA: TGTGCCAGCAGCTTAGGAGGGTTGAGTGGGGCCAGCTCCTACAATGAGCAGTTCTTC. Translation: CASSLGGLSGASSYNEQFF. The gene calls are TRBV7-9 and TRBJ2-1; D may match TRBD1 or TRBD2 (5 bases each). Trimming removed 1 base from V and 0 bases from J, with 19 bases in between. The CDR3 is made up of 19 amino acids. Germline CDR1 and CDR2: SEHNR and FQNEAQ (reference sequence).

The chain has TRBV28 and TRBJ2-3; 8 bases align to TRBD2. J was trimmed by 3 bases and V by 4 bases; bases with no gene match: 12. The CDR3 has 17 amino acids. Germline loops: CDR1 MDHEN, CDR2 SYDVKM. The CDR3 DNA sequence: TGTGCCAGCAGTTCAACTAGCGGCTACGGAGTTACAGATACGCAGTATTTT. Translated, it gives CASSSTSGYGVTDTQYF.

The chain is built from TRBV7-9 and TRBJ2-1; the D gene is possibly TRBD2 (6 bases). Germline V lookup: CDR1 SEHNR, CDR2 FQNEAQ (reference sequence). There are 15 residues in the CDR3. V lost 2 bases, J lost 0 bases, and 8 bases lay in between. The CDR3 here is CASSLMGGSYNEQFF. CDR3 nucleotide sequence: TGTGCCAGCAGCTTAATGGGAGGCTCCTACAATGAGCAGTTCTTC. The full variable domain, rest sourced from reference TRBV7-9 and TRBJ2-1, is DTGVSQNPRHKITKRGQNVTFRCDPISEHNRLYWYRQTLGQGPEFLTYFQNEAQLEKSRLLSDRFSAERPKGSFSTLEIQRTEQGDSAMYLCASSLMGGSYNEQFFGPGTRLTVL.